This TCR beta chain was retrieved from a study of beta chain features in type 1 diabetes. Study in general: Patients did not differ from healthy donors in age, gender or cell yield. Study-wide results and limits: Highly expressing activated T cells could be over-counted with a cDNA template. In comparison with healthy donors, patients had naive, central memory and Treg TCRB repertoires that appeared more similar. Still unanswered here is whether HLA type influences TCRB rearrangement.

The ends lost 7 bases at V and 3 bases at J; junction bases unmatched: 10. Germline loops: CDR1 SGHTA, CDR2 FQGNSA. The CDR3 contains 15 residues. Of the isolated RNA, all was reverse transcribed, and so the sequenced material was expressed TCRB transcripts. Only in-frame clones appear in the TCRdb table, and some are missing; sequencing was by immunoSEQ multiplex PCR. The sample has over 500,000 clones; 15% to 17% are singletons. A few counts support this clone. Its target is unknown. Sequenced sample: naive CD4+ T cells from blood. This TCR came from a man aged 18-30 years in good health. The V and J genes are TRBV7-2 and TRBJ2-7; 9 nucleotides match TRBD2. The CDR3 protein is CASTVAGGSHYEQYF. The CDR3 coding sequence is TGTGCCAGCACTGTGGCGGGAGGGAGTCACTACGAGCAGTACTTC. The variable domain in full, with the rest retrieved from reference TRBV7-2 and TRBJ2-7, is GAGVSQSPSNKVTEKGKDVELRCDPISGHTALYWYRQSLGQGLEFLIYFQGNSAPDKSGLPSDRFSAERTGGSVSTLTIQRTQQEDSAVYLCASTVAGGSHYEQYFGPGTRLTVT.